This passage covers 10 T cell receptor beta chains from one sample sequenced in a study of regulatory T cells in long-lasting Graves disease. As for time point: newly diagnosed GD, antithyroid drugs for less than 3 months. The authors made the TCR library using RNA they extracted from PBMCs. Through Arm-PCR of CDR3 regions and iRepertoire HTBI primers, TCR beta libraries were built. TCRdb recomputed calls from the multiplex PCR reads with MiXCR, one row per CDR3 protein. The sample holds roughly 500,000 distinct CDR3 sequences, more than 10% seen once. Separately, the same data were catalogued under a study of T cells in Graves' hyperthyroidism and ophthalmopathy.

The specimen comprised peripheral blood mononuclear cells (PBMCs), sampled at new diagnosis, from a patient treated with antithyroid drugs. These receptors were obtained from a woman aged 25 to 39 with Graves disease.

This clonotype was seen ten or more times. The V call is TRBV11-3, the J call TRBJ2-2; 10 bases are shared with TRBD2. CDR3 length: 17 amino acids. In germline, CDR1 is SGHNT, CDR2 YENEEA. Trimming took 1 base from V and 0 from J; bases not matched to a gene: 2. The CDR3 spells CASSLGSGRTNTGELFF. DNA of the CDR3: TGTGCCAGCAGCTTAGGTAGCGGGAGGACGAACACCGGGGAGCTGTTTTTT.

In its sample, this clonotype was seen a few times. The rearrangement links TRBV4-1 to TRBJ2-2, with D hard to call. V lost 2 bases and J lost 5, with 12 bases in between. CDR1 and CDR2 from the germline V gene are MGHRA and YSYEKL. The CDR3 is 15 residues long. CDR3 residues: CASSQLDSRTGELFF. DNA of the CDR3: TGCGCCAGCAGCCAACTCGATTCGCGAACCGGGGAGCTGTTTTTT.

This clonotype was seen many times. The chain carries TRBV2 and TRBJ1-2, with TRBD1 matching over 12 bases. The length of the CDR3 is 14 residues. Germline V gene lookup returns CDR1 SNHLY and CDR2 FYNNEI. The trim removed 6 bases at V and 5 bases at J, leaving 4 bases unmatched. The CDR3 DNA is TGTGCCAGCAGGGGACAGGGGGCTTGGTATGGCTACACCTTC. This gives the protein CASRGQGAWYGYTF.

This clonotype was seen ten or more times. The rearrangement links TRBV5-1 to TRBJ2-1, with D uncertain. Germline CDR1 SGHRS, CDR2 YFSETQ. The CDR3 covers 16 residues. Trimming took 4 bases from V and 5 from J, leaving 19 bases between them. CDR3 sequence: CASSHSSQVANNEQFF. The CDR3 DNA reads as TGCGCCAGCAGCCATTCTTCGCAGGTTGCGAACAATGAGCAGTTCTTC.

The V call is TRBV7-9, the J call TRBJ1-1; D is ambiguous. Germline-derived CDR1 and CDR2 are SEHNR and FQNEAQ (reference sequence). The V end lost 5 bases, the J end lost 1 base, and 11 bases lay between the germline ends. This CDR3 contains 14 residues. The CDR3 reads CASSQTDQNTEAFF. DNA for the CDR3: TGTGCCAGCAGCCAGACCGATCAGAACACTGAAGCTTTCTTT.

This clonotype occurred many times. The V and J genes are TRBV12-3 or TRBV12-4 and TRBJ2-4; no definite D call. This CDR3 spans 14 amino acids. The V end lost 3 bases, the J end lost 3 bases, and 9 bases lay between the germline ends. The CDR3 DNA follows: TGTGCCAGCAGTTTTTCGATCAACAAAAACATTCAGTACTTC. Translation gives CASSFSINKNIQYF.

The rearrangement links TRBV10-3 to TRBJ1-1, with a possible D match to TRBD1 (6 bases). The CDR3 spans 13 residues. The germline V gene encodes CDR1 ENHRY and CDR2 SYGVKD. V was pared by 5 bases and J by 3 bases, with 10 bases between. The CDR3 sequence is CAISLQGYTEAFF. DNA of the CDR3: TGTGCCATCAGTCTGCAGGGGTACACTGAAGCTTTCTTT.

This clonotype has ten or more counts. The chain joins TRBV13 to TRBJ2-7; the D call may be TRBD1 or TRBD2 (5 bases each). V shed 5 bases and J shed 7 bases, with 18 bases lying between them. The CDR3 loop spans 14 amino acids. Germline V gene lookup returns CDR1 PRHDT and CDR2 FYEKMQ (reference sequence). The CDR3 sequence: CASSPGPTIREQYF. CDR3 nucleotide sequence: TGTGCCAGCAGCCCGGGACCCACAATCCGGGAGCAGTACTTC.

This clonotype was recorded many times. The rearrangement links TRBV7-2 to TRBJ1-5; D gene ambiguous. Germline V gene data show CDR1 as SGHTA and CDR2 as FQGNSA. This CDR3 region has 12 residues. Trimming left V 3 bases short and J 6 bases short, with 6 bases between. The CDR3 is CASSFVGQPQHF. The CDR3 region has the DNA TGTGCCAGCAGCTTCGTAGGTCAGCCCCAGCATTTT.

This clonotype was observed at least ten times. The rearrangement joins TRBV15 to TRBJ1-2; 8 bases line up with TRBD1. CDR1 LNHNV and CDR2 YYDKDF come from the germline V gene (reference sequence). The V gene end was trimmed by 4 bases and the J gene end by 3 bases; junction bases not matched to a gene: 4. CDR3 length equals 14 residues. Here the CDR3 reads CATSTQGAYYGYTF. The CDR3 DNA sequence: TGTGCCACCAGCACTCAGGGGGCGTACTATGGCTACACCTTC.